This T cell receptor (beta chain) was sequenced in a study of STAT5B mutations in CD4+ large granular lymphocyte leukemia. In germline, CDR1 is MNHNS, CDR2 SASEGT. V lost 8 bases, J lost 11 bases, and 14 bases stayed unmatched. This CDR3 is built from 13 residues. TCRdb's table, derived via immunoSEQ multiplex PCR, lists solely in-frame clones and lacks some. The sample has tens of thousands of clones; around two thirds are singletons. The receptor was derived from a human donor in good health. The chain carries TRBV6-1 and TRBJ1-1; 7 positions match TRBD1. Material: CD4+ T cells from blood buffy coats. The chain's CDR3 is CASAALTGKSAFF. CDR3 DNA sequence: TGTGCCAGCGCTGCCCTGACAGGGAAGTCGGCTTTCTTT.